Following are 32 T cell receptor beta chains from one sample sequenced in a study of T cell responses to AZD1222 COVID-19 vaccine. Method: immunoSEQ multiplex PCR; TCRdb's copy keeps in-frame clones and lacks some. The sample includes fewer than 65,000 clones, roughly 84% of them seen just once. Specimen: peripheral blood, collected on day 0 of AZD1222 vaccination. These receptors were collected from an adult in good health.

The gene calls are TRBV14 and TRBJ1-2, with 12 bases matching TRBD1. The junction had 5 bases not matched to a gene; V was cut back by 8 bases and J by 7 bases. CDR1 and CDR2 from the germline V gene are SGHDN and FVKESK. This CDR3 is built from 13 residues. The CDR3 coding sequence is TGTGCCAGCTCGGGACAGGGGGCTGGTGGCTACACCTTC. Its protein product is CASSGQGAGGYTF.

The chain recombines TRBV5-1 with TRBJ2-7; 12 bases are a match to TRBD1. The germline gives CDR1 SGHRS, CDR2 YFSETQ. CDR3 length equals 14 residues. J gave up 4 bases and V 4 bases, and 3 bases lay outside the gene matches. In nucleotides, the CDR3 is TGCGCCAGCAGCAAGGGACAGGGGGCTTACGAGCAGTACTTC. It is translated as CASSKGQGAYEQYF.

This clone was counted once. The CDR3 spells CASSSRVPGQGAEGYTF. DNA of the CDR3: TGTGCCAGCAGTTCGAGGGTGCCGGGACAGGGGGCGGAAGGCTACACCTTC. The chain has TRBV6-2 or TRBV6-3 and TRBJ1-2, with TRBD1 matching over 12 bases. The CDR3 loop spans 17 amino acids. Germline V gene sequence: CDR1 MNHEY, CDR2 SVGEGT. The ends lost 4 bases at V and 8 bases at J; junction bases unmatched: 14.

This clone came up a few times. The genes are TRBV5-5 and TRBJ2-7; D assignment may be TRBD1 or TRBD2 (5 bases each). CDR3 length: 14 amino acids. Germline V CDR1 and CDR2: SGHKS, YYEKEE (reference sequence). The V end was cut by 4 bases, the J end by 2 bases, with 13 bases between. The chain's CDR3 is CASSPGTDTYEQYF. The DNA of the CDR3 is TGTGCCAGCAGCCCCGGGACGGACACCTACGAGCAGTACTTC.

The rearrangement uses TRBV5-1 and TRBJ2-3, with a tentative D call TRBD1 (6 bases). The CDR3 has 15 residues. Germline V CDR1 and CDR2: SGHRS, YFSETQ. The V gene lost 1 base and the J gene lost 1 base, with 10 bases spanning the gap. In DNA, the CDR3 is TGCGCCAGCAGCTTGCAGGGGATCGGCACAGATACGCAGTATTTT. Protein product: CASSLQGIGTDTQYF.

The gene calls are TRBV7-9 and TRBJ2-1; TRBD1 aligns across 8 bases. The ends lost 5 bases at V and 1 base at J; junction bases unmatched: 4. Germline CDR1 reads SEHNR; CDR2 reads FQNEAQ (reference sequence). The CDR3 is 15 residues long. The CDR3 reads CASSPDRGSYNEQFF. The CDR3 DNA is TGTGCCAGCAGCCCCGACAGGGGTTCCTACAATGAGCAGTTCTTC.

DNA of the CDR3: TGTGCCAGCAGCCAAGATTCCGCTAGCGGAACAGATACGCAGTATTTT. Amino acid sequence: CASSQDSASGTDTQYF. V usage is TRBV4-2 and J usage is TRBJ2-3; the match to TRBD2 covers 7 bases. The V gene end was trimmed by 0 bases and the J gene end by 3 bases; junction bases not matched to a gene: 6. CDR3 length: 16 amino acids. The V gene's germline CDR1 is LGHNA and CDR2 YNFKEQ.

This chain connects TRBV7-9 to TRBJ2-2, with 10 bases aligning to TRBD1. Per the germline V gene, CDR1 is SEHNR and CDR2 is FQNEAQ (reference sequence). The CDR3 extends over 18 amino acids. With 4 bases clipped from V and 1 base from J, the junction kept 9 bases outside the gene matches. CDR3 in DNA: TGTGCCAGCAGCTCTCTTTCCGACAGGGGGCAGAACACCGGGGAGCTGTTTTTT. This gives the protein CASSSLSDRGQNTGELFF.

The rearrangement joins TRBV2 to TRBJ2-7; D is uncertain. This CDR3 has 11 residues. V was clipped by 4 bases and J by 3 bases, with 4 bases between them. Germline-derived CDR1 and CDR2 are SNHLY and FYNNEI. CDR3 residues: CASSALYEQYF. In DNA form, the CDR3 reads TGTGCCAGCAGTGCGCTCTACGAGCAGTACTTC.

The gene calls are TRBV7-2 and TRBJ2-3; D gene uncertain. V was clipped by 3 bases and J by 4 bases, with 8 bases between them. CDR3 length: 13 amino acids. Germline loops: CDR1 SGHTA, CDR2 FQGNSA. DNA of the CDR3: TGTGCCAGCAGCTTCGGAAACGCAGATACGCAGTATTTT. As protein: CASSFGNADTQYF.

Only one count was recorded for this clone. V usage is TRBV6-2 or TRBV6-3 and J usage is TRBJ2-7, with unresolved D. V was clipped by 4 bases and J by 6 bases, with 13 bases between them. Germline CDR1 and CDR2: MNHEY and SVGEGT. This CDR3 region has 13 residues. The CDR3 here is CASSWTGTGEQYV. The CDR3 nucleotides are TGTGCCAGCAGTTGGACCGGTACGGGCGAGCAGTACGTC.

The rearrangement uses TRBV9 and TRBJ1-2; 8 nucleotides align to TRBD1. The CDR3 has 17 residues. Germline values: CDR1 SGDLS, CDR2 YYNGEE. Trimming cost V 4 bases and J 4 bases; bases outside gene matches: 15. This chain's CDR3 is CASSFGATGVGTYGYTF. The CDR3 nucleotides read TGTGCCAGCAGCTTCGGGGCGACAGGGGTCGGGACCTATGGCTACACCTTC.

The chain is built from TRBV14 and TRBJ1-1; D ambiguous. Between the trimmed V and J ends, which lost 1 base and 7 bases, there was a span of 13 bases. Per the germline V gene, CDR1 is SGHDN and CDR2 is FVKESK. The CDR3 covers 14 residues. The CDR3 protein is CASSQGQRVFEAFF. DNA of the CDR3: TGTGCCAGCAGCCAAGGGCAACGCGTGTTTGAAGCTTTCTTT.

The chain links TRBV4-1 to TRBJ1-2; D is perhaps TRBD1 (5 bases). Trimming removed 0 bases from V and 4 bases from J, with 12 bases in between. This CDR3 has 15 residues. CDR1 MGHRA and CDR2 YSYEKL come from the germline V gene. The chain's CDR3 is CASSQDGDSSYGYTF. In nucleotides, the CDR3 is TGCGCCAGCAGCCAAGATGGGGACTCCAGCTATGGCTACACCTTC.

J is TRBJ1-3 and V is TRBV7-2; D is perhaps TRBD1 (5 bases). Germline CDR1 is SGHTA and CDR2 is FQGNSA. V was cut by 5 bases and J by 1 base, with 15 bases left in between. This CDR3 spans 16 amino acids. In DNA form, the CDR3 reads TGTGCCAGCAGCCACGTCCAGGGACGGTCTGGAAACACCATATATTTT. Its translation: CASSHVQGRSGNTIYF.

The chain is built from TRBV7-9 and TRBJ1-2, with TRBD1 matching over 7 bases. Germline CDR1 is SEHNR and CDR2 is FQNEAQ (reference sequence). This CDR3 region has 17 residues. The trim removed 5 bases at V and 1 base at J, leaving 13 bases unmatched. In DNA form, the CDR3 reads TGTGCCAGCAGCCAAGTTAGGGACAGTCGAATTAACTATGGCTACACCTTC. It translates to CASSQVRDSRINYGYTF.

The chain is built from TRBV19 and TRBJ1-1; 10 bases line up with TRBD1. CDR3 length equals 15 residues. J lost 6 bases, V lost 7 bases, and 11 bases had no gene match. From germline, CDR1 is LNHDA and CDR2 SQIVND (reference sequence). As DNA, the CDR3 is TGTGCCAGTAACCCAACGGACAGGGGGATTTCTGAAGCTTTCTTT. Its translation: CASNPTDRGISEAFF. The full variable domain, completed using reference TRBV19 and TRBJ1-1, is DGGITQSPKYLFRKEGQNVTLSCEQNLNHDAMYWYRQDPGQGLRLIYYSQIVNDFQKGDIAEGYSVSREKKESFPLTVTSAQKNPTAFYLCASNPTDRGISEAFFGQGTRLTVV.

The chain carries TRBV18 and TRBJ2-1; D remains ambiguous. V was pared by 3 bases and J by 6 bases, with 9 bases between. CDR1 is KGHSH, CDR2 LQKENI, per germline. The CDR3 is 13 residues long. The CDR3 reads CASSPYYINEQFF. The CDR3 DNA is TGTGCCAGCTCACCTTACTACATCAATGAGCAGTTCTTC.

This clone is a singleton in its sample. The chain has TRBV7-3 and TRBJ2-1; TRBD2 matches 9 bases. Germline V CDR1 and CDR2: SGHTA, FQGTGA. CDR3 length: 15 amino acids. V gave up 2 bases and J gave up 4 bases; unmatched junction bases: 3. The CDR3 here is CASSLDAGGYNEQFF. The CDR3, as DNA: TGTGCCAGCAGCTTAGATGCGGGAGGGTACAATGAGCAGTTCTTC.

The count of this clone is one. V usage is TRBV4-3 and J usage is TRBJ1-1, with TRBD1 matching over 10 bases. Germline V gene data show CDR1 as LGHNA and CDR2 as YSLEER. The CDR3 spans 15 residues. Unmatched junction bases numbered 6, after V lost 4 bases and J lost 4 bases. CDR3 nucleotides: TGCGCCAGCAGCCCGACAGGGGGCGCGGGCACTGAAGCTTTCTTT. Its protein is CASSPTGGAGTEAFF.

The V and J genes are TRBV19 and TRBJ1-5, with D perhaps TRBD1 (5 bases). The CDR3 contains 16 residues. CDR1 is LNHDA and CDR2 is SQIVND in the germline V gene (reference sequence). Trimming took off 0 bases at V and 0 bases at J, with 9 bases between the two ends. The CDR3 region is CASSIEDSHSNQPQHF. The DNA of the CDR3 is TGTGCCAGTAGTATAGAAGACAGTCATAGCAATCAGCCCCAGCATTTT. The whole variable domain, remainder taken from reference TRBV19 and TRBJ1-5, is DGGITQSPKYLFRKEGQNVTLSCEQNLNHDAMYWYRQDPGQGLRLIYYSQIVNDFQKGDIAEGYSVSREKKESFPLTVTSAQKNPTAFYLCASSIEDSHSNQPQHFGDGTRLSIL.

This clone was seen a single time. The chain joins TRBV12-3 or TRBV12-4 to TRBJ2-7; D remains unclear. The CDR3 has 12 amino acids. V was clipped by 5 bases and J by 0 bases, with 5 bases between them. CDR3 region: CASSPPSYEQYF. Here the CDR3 DNA reads TGTGCCAGCAGTCCCCCCTCCTACGAGCAGTACTTC.

The V gene is TRBV2, the J gene TRBJ1-5; D is possibly TRBD1 (6 bases). The ends were cut back, 2 bases at V and 11 bases at J, with 13 bases in the middle. The CDR3 covers 13 residues. The V gene's germline CDR1 is SNHLY and CDR2 FYNNEI. The DNA of the CDR3 is TGTGCCAGCAGTGAACGCTGGGAGGGGGCCCAGCATTTT. This gives the protein CASSERWEGAQHF.

Only one count was recorded for this clone. The genes are TRBV6-1 and TRBJ1-1; D call uncertain. The V end lost 2 bases, the J end lost 5 bases, and 9 bases lay between the germline ends. Germline-derived CDR1 and CDR2 are MNHNS and SASEGT. This CDR3 is built from 13 residues. As DNA, the CDR3 is TGTGCCAGCAGTGAATTTCGGGATACTGAAGCTTTCTTT. Residues: CASSEFRDTEAFF.

The V and J genes are TRBV27 and TRBJ2-1; 13 bases agree with TRBD2. Germline-derived CDR1 and CDR2 are MNHEY and SMNVEV (reference sequence). The CDR3 runs 15 residues. Trimming cost V 6 bases and J 7 bases; bases outside gene matches: 6. CDR3: CASSSGLAGVNEQFF. CDR3 nucleotide sequence: TGTGCCAGCAGCTCCGGACTAGCGGGAGTGAATGAGCAGTTCTTC.

The gene calls are TRBV2 and TRBJ1-2; D perhaps matches TRBD1 (6 bases). The germline gives CDR1 SNHLY, CDR2 FYNNEI. Between the trimmed V and J ends, which lost 1 base and 5 bases, there was a span of 11 bases. The CDR3 runs 14 residues. The CDR3 sequence: CASSEGTAMYGYTF. The CDR3 DNA reads as TGTGCCAGCAGTGAAGGGACAGCGATGTATGGCTACACCTTC.

The sample holds a few counts of this clone. The genes are TRBV14 and TRBJ2-1, with 12 bases aligning to TRBD2. V lost 0 bases, J lost 3 bases, and 3 bases stayed unmatched. The CDR3 runs to 17 residues. The germline CDR1 and CDR2 sequences are SGHDN and FVKESK. This chain's CDR3 is CASSQEASGRVYNEQFF. CDR3 sequence (DNA): TGTGCCAGCAGCCAAGAGGCTAGCGGGAGGGTCTACAATGAGCAGTTCTTC.

The chain combines TRBV6-6 with TRBJ1-2; 11 bases are a match to TRBD1. The CDR3 length is 15 residues. With V trimmed by 3 bases and J by 3 bases, 3 bases remained unmatched. Germline lookup yields CDR1 MNHNY and CDR2 SVGAGI (reference sequence). Written as DNA, the CDR3 is TGTGCCAGCAGTTATGGGACAGGGGGGGACTATGGCTACACCTTC. Translating it yields CASSYGTGGDYGYTF.

The chain joins TRBV27 to TRBJ1-1; D not resolved. The germline CDR1 and CDR2 sequences are MNHEY and SMNVEV (reference sequence). The V gene lost 4 bases and the J gene lost 1 base, with 13 bases spanning the gap. The CDR3 spans 15 residues. CDR3 in DNA: TGTGCCAGCAGTTCCCTGCGTTACGAGAACACTGAAGCTTTCTTT. This gives the protein CASSSLRYENTEAFF.

The chain recombines TRBV2 with TRBJ1-2, with D possibly being TRBD1 (5 bases). V was clipped by 8 bases and J by 8 bases, with 30 bases between them. Germline CDR1 reads SNHLY; CDR2 reads FYNNEI. This CDR3 has 17 amino acids. CDR3 sequence reads: CASVLTFHLGSREGYTF. The CDR3 DNA is TGTGCCAGCGTGTTAACCTTTCATCTAGGCAGCAGGGAGGGCTACACCTTC.

Here the CDR3 reads CASSAAGAVPSYEQYF. The CDR3 nucleotides read TGTGCCAGCAGCGCCGCCGGGGCGGTCCCCAGCTACGAGCAGTACTTC. The chain employs TRBV5-4 and TRBJ2-7, with D perhaps TRBD1 or TRBD2 (5 bases each). The CDR3 loop spans 16 amino acids. Deletions cut 4 bases from V and 3 bases from J, with 20 bases between. In germline, CDR1 is SGHNT, CDR2 YYREEE (reference sequence).

The gene calls are TRBV29-1 and TRBJ2-1, with D unclear. The CDR3 length is 15 residues. Deletions cut 5 bases from V and 5 bases from J, with 19 bases between. Germline V gives CDR1 SQVTM, CDR2 ANQGSEA. CDR3 region: CSVKSLEAWNNEQFF. In nucleotides, the CDR3 is TGCAGCGTTAAAAGTCTTGAAGCCTGGAACAATGAGCAGTTCTTC.